This T cell receptor beta chain originates from a study of cytomegalovirus exposure and HLA in healthy donors. Study-wide context: Among about 200 million T cells, an earlier analysis found around 100 million unique TCR beta sequences.

General study findings and limits: TCR beta chain V- and J-gene trimming was linked, in a later analysis, to a missense variant in DCLRE1C.

In the PCR, 60 Vbeta and 13 Jbeta primers were used. Sequencing was performed with immunoSEQ multiplex PCR; in TCRdb, only in-frame clones are kept and a portion is missing. The sample contains 110,000 to 150,000 clones, around three quarters of which appear only once. Comment on this clone: Its antigen is undetermined.

The TCR sequence derives from a woman aged 18 to 35 in good health and CMV-seropositive. Sequenced: PBMCs.

CDR3 bases: TGCGCCAGCAGCTTGAACGGCAATGAGCAGTTCTTC. This codes for CASSLNGNEQFF. This chain joins TRBV5-1 and TRBJ2-1; D call uncertain. V lost 1 base to trimming and J lost 6 bases, with 5 bases between them. Germline CDR1 and CDR2: SGHRS and YFSETQ. The CDR3 runs to 12 residues.